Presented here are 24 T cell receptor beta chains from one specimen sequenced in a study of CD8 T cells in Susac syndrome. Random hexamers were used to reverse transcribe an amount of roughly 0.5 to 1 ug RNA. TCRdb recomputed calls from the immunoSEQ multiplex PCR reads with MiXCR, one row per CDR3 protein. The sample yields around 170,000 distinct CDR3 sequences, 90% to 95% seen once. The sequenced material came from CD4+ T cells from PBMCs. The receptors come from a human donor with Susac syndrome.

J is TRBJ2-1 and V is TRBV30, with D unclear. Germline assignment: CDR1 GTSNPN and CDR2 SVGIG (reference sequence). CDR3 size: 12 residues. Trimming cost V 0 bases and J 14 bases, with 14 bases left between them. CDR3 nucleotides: TGTGCCTGGAGTGTAGTAACTCGTAGGGAGTTCTTC. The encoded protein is CAWSVVTRREFF.

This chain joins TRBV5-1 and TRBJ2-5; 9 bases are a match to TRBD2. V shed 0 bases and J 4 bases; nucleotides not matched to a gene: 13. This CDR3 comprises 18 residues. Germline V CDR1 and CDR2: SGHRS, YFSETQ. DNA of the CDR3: TGCGCCAGCAGCTTGGGTGGTAGCGGGGGCCTTGGACGAGAGACCCAGTACTTC. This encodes CASSLGGSGGLGRETQYF.

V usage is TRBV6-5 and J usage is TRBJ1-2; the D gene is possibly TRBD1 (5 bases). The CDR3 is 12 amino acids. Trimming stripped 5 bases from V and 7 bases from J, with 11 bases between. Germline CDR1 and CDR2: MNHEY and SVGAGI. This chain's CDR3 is CASSIAGSGYTF. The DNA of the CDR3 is TGTGCCAGCAGTATCGCAGGGTCTGGCTACACCTTC.

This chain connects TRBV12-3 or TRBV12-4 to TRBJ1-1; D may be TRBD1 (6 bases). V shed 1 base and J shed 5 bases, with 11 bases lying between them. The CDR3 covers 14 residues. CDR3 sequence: CASSLGQGRTEAFF. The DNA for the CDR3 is TGTGCCAGCAGTTTAGGGCAGGGGAGGACTGAAGCTTTCTTT.

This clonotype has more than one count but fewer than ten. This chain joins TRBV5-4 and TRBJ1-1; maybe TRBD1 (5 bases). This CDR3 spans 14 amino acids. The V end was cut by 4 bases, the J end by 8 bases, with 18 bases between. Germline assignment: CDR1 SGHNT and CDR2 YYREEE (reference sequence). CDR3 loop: CASSPDKRAGEAFF. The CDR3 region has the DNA TGTGCCAGCAGCCCCGATAAGAGGGCAGGGGAAGCTTTCTTT.

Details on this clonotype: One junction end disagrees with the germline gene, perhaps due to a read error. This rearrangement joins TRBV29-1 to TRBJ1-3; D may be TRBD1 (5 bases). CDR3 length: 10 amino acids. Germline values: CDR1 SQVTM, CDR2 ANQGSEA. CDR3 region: CSVALRQSGF. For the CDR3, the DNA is TGCAGCGTTGCCCTCCGACAGTCGGGGTTT.

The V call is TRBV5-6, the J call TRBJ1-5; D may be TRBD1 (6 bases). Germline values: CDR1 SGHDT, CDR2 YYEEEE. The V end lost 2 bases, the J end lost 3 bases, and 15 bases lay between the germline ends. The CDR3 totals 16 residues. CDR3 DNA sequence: TGTGCCAGCAGCTTCGGGGGCGGACTCAACAATCAGCCCCAGCATTTT. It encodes CASSFGGGLNNQPQHF.

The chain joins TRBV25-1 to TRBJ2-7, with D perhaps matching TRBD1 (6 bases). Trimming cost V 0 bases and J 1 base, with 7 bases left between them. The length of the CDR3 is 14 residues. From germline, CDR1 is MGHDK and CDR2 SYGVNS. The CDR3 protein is CASSEYRGSYEQYF. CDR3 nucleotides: TGTGCCAGCAGTGAATACAGGGGATCCTACGAGCAGTACTTC.

The CDR3 reads CAWSSSVYGYTF. CDR3 nucleotides: TGTGCCTGGAGTAGCTCCGTCTATGGCTACACCTTC. The genes are TRBV30 and TRBJ1-2; D uncertain. This CDR3 has 12 amino acids. V lost 2 bases and J lost 4, with 8 bases in between. The germline gives CDR1 GTSNPN, CDR2 SVGIG (reference sequence).

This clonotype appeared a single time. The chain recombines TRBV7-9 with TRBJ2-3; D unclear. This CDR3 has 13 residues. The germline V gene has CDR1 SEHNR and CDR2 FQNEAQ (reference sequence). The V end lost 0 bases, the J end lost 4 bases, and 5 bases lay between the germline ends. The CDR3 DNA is TGTGCCAGCAGCTTAGCCGTCGCAGATACGCAGTATTTT. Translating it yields CASSLAVADTQYF.

CDR3 bases: TGTGCCAGCTCACCAGGGACACCCACAGATACGCAGTATTTT. Translated, it gives CASSPGTPTDTQYF. The V call is TRBV18, the J call TRBJ2-3; D perhaps matches TRBD1 (6 bases). This CDR3 region has 14 residues. Deletions cut 2 bases from V and 2 bases from J, with 8 bases between. The V gene's germline CDR1 is KGHSH and CDR2 LQKENI.

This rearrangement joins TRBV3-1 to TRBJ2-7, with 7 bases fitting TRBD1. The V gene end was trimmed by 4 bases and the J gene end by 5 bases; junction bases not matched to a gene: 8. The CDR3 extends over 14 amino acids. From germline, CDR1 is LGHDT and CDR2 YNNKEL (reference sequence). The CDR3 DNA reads TGTGCCAGCAGCCTGATGACAGGGTTCCACGAGCAGTACTTC. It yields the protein CASSLMTGFHEQYF.

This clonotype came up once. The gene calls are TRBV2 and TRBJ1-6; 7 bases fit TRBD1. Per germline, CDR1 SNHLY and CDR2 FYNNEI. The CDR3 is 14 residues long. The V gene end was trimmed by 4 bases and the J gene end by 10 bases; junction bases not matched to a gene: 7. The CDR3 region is CASSGQGVRSPLHF. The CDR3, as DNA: TGTGCCAGCAGTGGACAGGGAGTACGCTCACCCCTCCACTTT. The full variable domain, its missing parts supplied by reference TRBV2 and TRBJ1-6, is EPEVTQTPSHQVTQMGQEVILRCVPISNHLYFYWYRQILGQKVEFLVSFYNNEISEKSEIFDDQFSVERPDGSNFTLKIRSTKLEDSAMYFCASSGQGVRSPLHFGNGTRLTVT.

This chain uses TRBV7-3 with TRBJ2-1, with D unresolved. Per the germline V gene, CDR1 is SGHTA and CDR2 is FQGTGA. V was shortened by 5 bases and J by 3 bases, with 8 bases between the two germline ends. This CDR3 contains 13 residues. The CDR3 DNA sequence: TGTGCCAGCAGCCGCGGTGACTACAATGAGCAGTTCTTC. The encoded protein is CASSRGDYNEQFF.

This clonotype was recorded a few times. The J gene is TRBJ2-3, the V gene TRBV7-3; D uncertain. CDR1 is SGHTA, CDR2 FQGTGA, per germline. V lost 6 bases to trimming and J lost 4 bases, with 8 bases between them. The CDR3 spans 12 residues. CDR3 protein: CASRAGADTQYF. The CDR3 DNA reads TGTGCCAGCAGGGCTGGAGCAGATACGCAGTATTTT.

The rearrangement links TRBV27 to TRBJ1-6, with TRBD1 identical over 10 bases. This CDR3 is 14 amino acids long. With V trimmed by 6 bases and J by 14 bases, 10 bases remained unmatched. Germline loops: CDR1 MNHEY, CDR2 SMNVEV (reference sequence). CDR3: CASSGDRGPSALHF. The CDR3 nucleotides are TGTGCCAGCAGCGGGGACAGGGGACCCTCGGCCCTCCACTTT.

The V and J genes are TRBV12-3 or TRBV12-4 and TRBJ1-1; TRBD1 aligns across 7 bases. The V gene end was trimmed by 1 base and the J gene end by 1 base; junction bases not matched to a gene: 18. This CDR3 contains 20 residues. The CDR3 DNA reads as TGTGCCAGCAGTTTAGAGTCCCGTTCCGACAGGGTAAAGGAGAACACTGAAGCTTTCTTT. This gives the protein CASSLESRSDRVKENTEAFF.

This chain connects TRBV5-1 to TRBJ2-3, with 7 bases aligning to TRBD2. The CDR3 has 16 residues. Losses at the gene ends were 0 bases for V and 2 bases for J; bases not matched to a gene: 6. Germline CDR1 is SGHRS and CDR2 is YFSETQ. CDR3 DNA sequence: TGCGCCAGCAGCTTGGCGCCAGCGGGGATCACAGATACGCAGTATTTT. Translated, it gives CASSLAPAGITDTQYF.

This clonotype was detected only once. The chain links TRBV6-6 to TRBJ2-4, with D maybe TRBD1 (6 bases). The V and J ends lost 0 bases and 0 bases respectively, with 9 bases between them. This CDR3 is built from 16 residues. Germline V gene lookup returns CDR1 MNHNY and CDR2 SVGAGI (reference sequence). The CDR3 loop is CASSYSSGVAKNIQYF. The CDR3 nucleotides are TGTGCCAGCAGTTACTCCTCAGGGGTAGCCAAAAACATTCAGTACTTC.

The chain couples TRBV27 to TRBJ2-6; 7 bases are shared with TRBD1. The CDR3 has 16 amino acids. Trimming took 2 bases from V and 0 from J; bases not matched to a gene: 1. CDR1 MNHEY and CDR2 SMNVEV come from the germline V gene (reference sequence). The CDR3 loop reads CASSLGTVSGANVLTF. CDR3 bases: TGTGCCAGCAGTTTAGGGACAGTCTCTGGGGCCAACGTCCTGACTTTC.

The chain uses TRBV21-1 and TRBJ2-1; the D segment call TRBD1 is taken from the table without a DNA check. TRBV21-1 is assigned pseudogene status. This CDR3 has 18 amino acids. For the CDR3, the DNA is TGTGCCAGCAGCAAAGGGGAGACAGTTACGGGGCCCTACAATGAGCAGTTCTTC. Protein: CASSKGETVTGPYNEQFF.

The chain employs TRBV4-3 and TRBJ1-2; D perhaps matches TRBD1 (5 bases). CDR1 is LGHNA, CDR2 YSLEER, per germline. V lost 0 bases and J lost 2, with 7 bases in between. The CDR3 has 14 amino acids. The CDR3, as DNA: TGCGCCAGCAGCCAAGATCAGGGAAACTATGGCTACACCTTC. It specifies CASSQDQGNYGYTF.

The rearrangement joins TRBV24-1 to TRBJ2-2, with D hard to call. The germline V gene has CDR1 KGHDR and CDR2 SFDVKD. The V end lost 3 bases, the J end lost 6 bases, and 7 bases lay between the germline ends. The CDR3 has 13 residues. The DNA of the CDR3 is TGTGCCACCAGTGATCGAAGGGCCGGGGAGCTGTTTTTT. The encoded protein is CATSDRRAGELFF.

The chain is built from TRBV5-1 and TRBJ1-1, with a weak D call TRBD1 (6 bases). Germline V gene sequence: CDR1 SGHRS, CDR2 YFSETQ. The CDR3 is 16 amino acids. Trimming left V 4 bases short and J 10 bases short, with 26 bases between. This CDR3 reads CASSLDSRDNLRGAFF. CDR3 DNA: TGCGCCAGCAGCCTTGACTCCCGGGACAACTTACGGGGAGCTTTCTTT.